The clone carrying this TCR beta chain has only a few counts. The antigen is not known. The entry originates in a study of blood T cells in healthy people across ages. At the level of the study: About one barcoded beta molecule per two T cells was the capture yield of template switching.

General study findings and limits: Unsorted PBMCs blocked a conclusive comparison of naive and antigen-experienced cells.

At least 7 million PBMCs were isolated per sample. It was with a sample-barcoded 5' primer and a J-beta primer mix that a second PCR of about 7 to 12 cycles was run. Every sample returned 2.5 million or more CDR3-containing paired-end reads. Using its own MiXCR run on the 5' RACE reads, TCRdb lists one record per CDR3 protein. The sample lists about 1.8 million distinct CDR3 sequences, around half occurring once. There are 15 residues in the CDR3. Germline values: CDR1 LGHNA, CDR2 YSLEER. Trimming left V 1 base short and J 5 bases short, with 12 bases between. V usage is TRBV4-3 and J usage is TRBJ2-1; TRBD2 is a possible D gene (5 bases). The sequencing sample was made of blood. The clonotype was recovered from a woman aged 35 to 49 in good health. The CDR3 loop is CASSQVASGNNEQFF. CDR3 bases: TGCGCCAGCAGCCAAGTTGCCTCGGGGAACAATGAGCAGTTCTTC.